This T cell receptor beta chain was captured by sequencing in a study of shared clonotypes between healthy human individuals. On the study more broadly: CD8 memory received one plate per donor, CD8 naive two, CD4 memory three and CD4 naive three.

Trimming took off 0 bases at V and 8 bases at J, with 18 bases between the two ends. The CDR3 spans 16 residues. CDR1 is SGDLS, CDR2 YYNGEE, per germline. Assay: immunoSEQ multiplex PCR; the TCRdb copy retains only in-frame clones and omits some. The top ten clones hold around 0.11% of a sample with around 550,000 clones, 85% to 95% of them seen once. Study results and limitations: Sorted-subset samples were not fully sequenced, rarefaction indicated.

Naive CD8 populations comprised CD45RO-negative cells positively selected for CCR7, excluding terminally differentiated effector memory CD45RA+ cells. There were only Caucasian adults among the donors, and all lived in Nashville, Tennessee. To note about this clone: Antigen unknown.

The TCR originated in a woman in her 30s in good health. The chain recombines TRBV9 with TRBJ1-3; weak D call: TRBD1 (6 bases). The sequencing input was naive CD8+ T cells sorted from blood. Here the CDR3 reads CASSVETGGGYDTIYF. CDR3 coding DNA: TGTGCCAGCAGCGTAGAGACTGGGGGCGGTTACGACACCATATATTTT.